This TCR beta chain comes out of a study of blood T cells in healthy people across ages. Then a second PCR, running about 7 to 11 cycles, was carried out with a sample-barcoded 5' primer and a J-beta primer mix. In TCRdb, the 5' RACE reads were re-called with MiXCR into one record per CDR3 protein. The sample lists some 890,000 distinct CDR3 sequences, roughly 29% occurring once. CDR3 length: 15 residues. Trimming removed 5 bases from V and 6 bases from J; junction bases left unmatched: 12. Per germline, CDR1 SGHTA and CDR2 FQGNSA. Many counts were recorded for this clonotype. The same specimen was also included in a second study, on T cells of mothers and their children.

This receptor was taken from a woman in her 40s in good health. Sequenced input: blood. The chain combines TRBV7-2 with TRBJ2-5; 7 bases line up with TRBD2. The CDR3 sequence: CASSSGAGGGKTQYF. CDR3 DNA: TGTGCCAGCAGCAGTGGAGCGGGCGGGGGAAAGACCCAGTACTTC.